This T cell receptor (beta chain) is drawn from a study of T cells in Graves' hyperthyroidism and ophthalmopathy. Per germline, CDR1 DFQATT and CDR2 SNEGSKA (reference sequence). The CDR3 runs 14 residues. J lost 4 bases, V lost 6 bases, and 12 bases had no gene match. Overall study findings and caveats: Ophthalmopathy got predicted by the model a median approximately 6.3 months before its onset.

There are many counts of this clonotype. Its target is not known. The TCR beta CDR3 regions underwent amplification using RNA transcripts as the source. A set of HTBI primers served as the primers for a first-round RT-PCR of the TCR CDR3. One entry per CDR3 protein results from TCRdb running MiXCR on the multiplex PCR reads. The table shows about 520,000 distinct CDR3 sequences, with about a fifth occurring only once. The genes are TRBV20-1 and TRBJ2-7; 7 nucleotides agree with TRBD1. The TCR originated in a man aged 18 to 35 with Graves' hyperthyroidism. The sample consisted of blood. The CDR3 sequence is CSAMDGQELYEQYF. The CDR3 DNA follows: TGCAGTGCCATGGATGGACAGGAGCTATACGAGCAGTACTTC.